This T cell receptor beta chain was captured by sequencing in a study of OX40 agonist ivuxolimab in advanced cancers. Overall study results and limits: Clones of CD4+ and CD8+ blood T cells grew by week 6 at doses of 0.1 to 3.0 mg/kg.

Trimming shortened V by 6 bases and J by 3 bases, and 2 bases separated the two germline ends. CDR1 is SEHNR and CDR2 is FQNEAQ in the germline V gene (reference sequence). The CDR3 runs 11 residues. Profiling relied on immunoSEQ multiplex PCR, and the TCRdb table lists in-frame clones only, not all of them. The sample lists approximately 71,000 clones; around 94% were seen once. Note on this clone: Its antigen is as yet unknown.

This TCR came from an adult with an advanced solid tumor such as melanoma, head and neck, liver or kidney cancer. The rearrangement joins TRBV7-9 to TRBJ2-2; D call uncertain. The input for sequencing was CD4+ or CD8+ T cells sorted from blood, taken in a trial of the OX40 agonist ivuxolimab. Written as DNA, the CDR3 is TGTGCCAGCAGGGACACCGGGGAGCTGTTTTTT. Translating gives CASRDTGELFF.